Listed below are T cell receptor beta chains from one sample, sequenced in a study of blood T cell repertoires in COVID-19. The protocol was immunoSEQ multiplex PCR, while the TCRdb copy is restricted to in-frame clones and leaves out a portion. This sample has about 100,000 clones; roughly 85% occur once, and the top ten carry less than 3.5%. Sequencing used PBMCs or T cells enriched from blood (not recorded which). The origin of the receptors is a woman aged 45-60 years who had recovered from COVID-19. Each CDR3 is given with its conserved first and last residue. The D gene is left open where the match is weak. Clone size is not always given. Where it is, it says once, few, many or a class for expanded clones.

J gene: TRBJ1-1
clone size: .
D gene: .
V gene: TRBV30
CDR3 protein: CAWSVLKGRIDMNTEAFF
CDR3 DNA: TGTGCCTGGAGTGTACTTAAGGGGCGAATTGACATGAACACTGAAGCTTTCTTT

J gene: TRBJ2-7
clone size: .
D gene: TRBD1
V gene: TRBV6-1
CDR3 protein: CASSGLTGLLSYEQYF
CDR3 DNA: TGTGCCAGCAGTGGACTGACAGGGCTTTTATCCTACGAGCAGTACTTC

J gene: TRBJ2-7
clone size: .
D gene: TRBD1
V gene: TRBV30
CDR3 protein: CAWTPPGTGSNEQYF
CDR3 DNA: TGTGCCTGGACCCCACCCGGGACAGGGTCCAACGAGCAGTACTTC

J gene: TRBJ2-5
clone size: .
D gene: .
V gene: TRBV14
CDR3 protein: CASSQDLRVSYQETQYF
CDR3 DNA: TGTGCCAGCAGCCAAGATTTACGGGTATCCTACCAAGAGACCCAGTACTTC

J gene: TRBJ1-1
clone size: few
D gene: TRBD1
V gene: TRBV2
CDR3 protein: CASSETGRTFF
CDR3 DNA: TGTGCCAGCAGCGAGACAGGGCGTACTTTCTTT

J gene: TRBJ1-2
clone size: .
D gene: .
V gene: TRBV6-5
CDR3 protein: CASSYAGNGYTF
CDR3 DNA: TGTGCCAGCAGTTACGCGGGAAATGGCTACACCTTC

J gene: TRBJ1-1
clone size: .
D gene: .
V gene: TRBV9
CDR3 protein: CASSVDGGSGEAFF
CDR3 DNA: TGTGCCAGCAGCGTAGACGGGGGGTCGGGTGAAGCTTTCTTT

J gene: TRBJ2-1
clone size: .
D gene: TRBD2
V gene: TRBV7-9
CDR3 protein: CASTPRGGLAGGGNEQFF
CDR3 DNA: TGTGCCAGCACCCCCCGGGGGGGGCTAGCGGGAGGGGGAAATGAGCAGTTCTTC

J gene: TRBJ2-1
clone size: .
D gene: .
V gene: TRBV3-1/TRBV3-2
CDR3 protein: CASSQDHGENEQFF
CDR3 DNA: TGTGCCAGCAGCCAAGATCACGGGGAGAATGAGCAGTTCTTC

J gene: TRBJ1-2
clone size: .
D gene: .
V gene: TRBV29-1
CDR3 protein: CSVGGPQLYGYTF
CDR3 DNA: TGCAGCGTTGGTGGGCCCCAACTCTATGGCTACACCTTC

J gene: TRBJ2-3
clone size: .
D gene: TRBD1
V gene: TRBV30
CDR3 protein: CAWETGDTDTQYF
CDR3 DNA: TGTGCCTGGGAAACAGGGGACACAGATACGCAGTATTTT

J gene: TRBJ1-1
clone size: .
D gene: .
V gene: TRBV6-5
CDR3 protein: CASSYRGNDEAFF
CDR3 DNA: TGTGCCAGCAGTTACAGGGGGAATGATGAAGCTTTCTTT

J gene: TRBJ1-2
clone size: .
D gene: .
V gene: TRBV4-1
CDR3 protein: CASSQAGLGGYTF
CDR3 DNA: TGCGCCAGCAGCCAAGCGGGACTCGGTGGCTACACCTTC

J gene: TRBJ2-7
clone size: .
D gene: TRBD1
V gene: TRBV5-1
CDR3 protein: CASSAEGTGSAYEQYF
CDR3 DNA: TGCGCCAGCAGCGCGGAAGGGACAGGGTCTGCCTACGAGCAGTACTTC

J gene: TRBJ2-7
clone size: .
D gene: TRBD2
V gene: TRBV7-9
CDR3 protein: CASSWELAASYEQYF
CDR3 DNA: TGTGCCAGCAGCTGGGAGCTAGCGGCCTCCTACGAGCAGTACTTC

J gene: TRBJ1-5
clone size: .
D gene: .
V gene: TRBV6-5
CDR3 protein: CASSYSGGQDQPQHF
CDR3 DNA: TGTGCCAGCAGTTACTCGGGGGGGCAGGATCAGCCCCAGCATTTT

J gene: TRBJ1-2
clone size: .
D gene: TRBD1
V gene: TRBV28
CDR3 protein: CAIGTAANYGYTF
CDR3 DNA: TGTGCCATTGGGACAGCCGCTAACTATGGCTACACCTTC

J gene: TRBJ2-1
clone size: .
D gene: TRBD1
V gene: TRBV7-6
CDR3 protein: CASRQGDEQFF
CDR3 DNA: TGTGCCAGCAGACAGGGGGATGAGCAGTTCTTC

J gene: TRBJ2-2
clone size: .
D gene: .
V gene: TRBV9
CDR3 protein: CASSVDPRITGELFF
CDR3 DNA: TGTGCCAGCAGCGTAGACCCCAGGATCACCGGGGAGCTGTTTTTT

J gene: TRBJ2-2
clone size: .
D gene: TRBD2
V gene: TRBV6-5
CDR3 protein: CASRGEGHTGELFF
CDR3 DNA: TGTGCCAGCAGGGGGGAGGGGCACACCGGGGAGCTGTTTTTT

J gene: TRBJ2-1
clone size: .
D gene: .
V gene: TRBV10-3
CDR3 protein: CAIRNSGNDNEQFF
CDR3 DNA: TGTGCCATCAGGAATTCCGGGAACGACAATGAGCAGTTCTTC

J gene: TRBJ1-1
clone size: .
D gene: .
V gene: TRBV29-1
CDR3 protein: CSVHVPGRTEAFF
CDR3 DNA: TGCAGCGTCCACGTGCCAGGGCGCACTGAAGCTTTCTTT

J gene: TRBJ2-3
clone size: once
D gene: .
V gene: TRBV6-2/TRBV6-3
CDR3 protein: CASSYRGAGSPSPDTQYF
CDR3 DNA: TGTGCCAGCAGTTATAGAGGAGCGGGTAGCCCCTCGCCAGATACGCAGTATTTT

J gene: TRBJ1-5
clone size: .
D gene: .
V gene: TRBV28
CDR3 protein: CASSLAEDGDQPQHF
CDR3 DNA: TGTGCCAGCAGTTTAGCTGAGGACGGGGATCAGCCCCAGCATTTT

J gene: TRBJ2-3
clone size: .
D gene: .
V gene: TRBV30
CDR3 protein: CAWSVLAGTDTQYF
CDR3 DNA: TGTGCCTGGAGTGTACTCGCGGGCACAGATACGCAGTATTTT

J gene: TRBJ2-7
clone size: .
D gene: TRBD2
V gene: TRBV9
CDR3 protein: CASSEDRGLAGSKQYF
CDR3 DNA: TGTGCCAGCAGCGAGGACAGGGGACTAGCGGGAAGTAAGCAGTACTTC

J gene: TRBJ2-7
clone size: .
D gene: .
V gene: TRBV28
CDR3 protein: CASSRQWGYEQYF
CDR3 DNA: TGTGCCAGCAGCCGACAGTGGGGCTACGAGCAGTACTTC

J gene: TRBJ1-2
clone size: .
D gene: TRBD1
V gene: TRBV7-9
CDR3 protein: CASSYTPGQDIYGYTF
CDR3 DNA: TGTGCCAGCAGCTATACGCCGGGACAGGACATCTATGGCTACACCTTC

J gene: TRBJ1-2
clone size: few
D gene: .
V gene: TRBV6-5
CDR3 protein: CATLQDRSYTF
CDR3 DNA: TGTGCCACCCTCCAAGACAGGAGCTACACCTTC

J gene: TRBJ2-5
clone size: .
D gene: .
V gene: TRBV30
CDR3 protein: CAWSFPPPGTQYF
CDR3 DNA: TGTGCCTGGAGTTTCCCCCCGCCGGGGACCCAGTACTTC

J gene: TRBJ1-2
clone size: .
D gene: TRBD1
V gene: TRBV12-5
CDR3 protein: CASGLYREGTGTYGYTF
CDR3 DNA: TGTGCTAGTGGTTTGTACCGGGAAGGGACAGGGACCTATGGCTACACCTTC

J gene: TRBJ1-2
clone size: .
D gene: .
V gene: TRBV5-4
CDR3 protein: CASSLALRAGYGYTF
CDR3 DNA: TGTGCCAGCAGCTTGGCCCTCAGGGCGGGGTATGGCTACACCTTC

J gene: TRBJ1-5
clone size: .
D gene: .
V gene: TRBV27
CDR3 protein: CASSRDRNQPQHF
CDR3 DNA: TGTGCCAGCAGCCGCGACAGAAATCAGCCCCAGCATTTT

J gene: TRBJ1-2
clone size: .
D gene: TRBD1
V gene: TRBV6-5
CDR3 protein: CASSLGQGGGYTF
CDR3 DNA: TGTGCCAGCAGCCTCGGACAGGGTGGTGGCTACACCTTC

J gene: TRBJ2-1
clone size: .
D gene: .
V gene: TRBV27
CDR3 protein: CASSDVLAIHNEQFF
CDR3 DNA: TGTGCCAGCAGTGACGTCCTAGCGATCCACAATGAGCAGTTCTTC

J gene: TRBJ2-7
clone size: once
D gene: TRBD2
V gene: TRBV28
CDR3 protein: CASSLPGLGLSEQYF
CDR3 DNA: TGTGCCAGCAGTTTACCGGGACTAGGACTCTCCGAGCAGTACTTC

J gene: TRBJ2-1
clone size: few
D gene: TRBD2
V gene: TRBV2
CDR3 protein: CASRGAGGNYNEQFF
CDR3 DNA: TGTGCCAGCAGAGGAGCGGGGGGTAACTACAATGAGCAGTTCTTC

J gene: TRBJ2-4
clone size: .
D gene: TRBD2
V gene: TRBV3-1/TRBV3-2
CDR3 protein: CASSQGPTGLAGVEGIQYF
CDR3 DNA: TGTGCCAGCAGCCAAGGCCCCACAGGACTAGCGGGAGTGGAGGGCATTCAGTACTTC

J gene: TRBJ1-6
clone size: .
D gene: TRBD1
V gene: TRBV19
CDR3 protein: CASSFQGVAVSPLHF
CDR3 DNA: TGTGCCAGTAGTTTCCAGGGGGTAGCGGTTTCACCCCTCCACTTT

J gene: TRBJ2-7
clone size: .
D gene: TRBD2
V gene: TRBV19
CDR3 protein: CASSSGGSYEQYF
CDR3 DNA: TGTGCCAGTAGTAGCGGGGGGTCCTACGAGCAGTACTTC

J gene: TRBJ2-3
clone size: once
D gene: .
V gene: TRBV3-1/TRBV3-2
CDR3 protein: CASSQGPVTLDTQYF
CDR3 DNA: TGTGCCAGCAGCCAGGGCCCAGTCACCCTAGATACGCAGTATTTT

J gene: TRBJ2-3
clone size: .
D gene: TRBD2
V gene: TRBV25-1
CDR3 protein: CASSSSGSTDTQYF
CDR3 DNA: TGTGCCAGCTCATCTAGCGGGAGCACAGATACGCAGTATTTT

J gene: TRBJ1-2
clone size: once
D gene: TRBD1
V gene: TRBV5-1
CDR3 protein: CASSTVTGTFGYTF
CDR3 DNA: TGCGCCAGCAGCACGGTGACAGGGACATTTGGCTACACCTTC

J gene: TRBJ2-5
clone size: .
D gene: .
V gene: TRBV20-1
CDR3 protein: CSASHSGSGEETQYF
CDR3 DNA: TGCAGTGCTAGTCACTCCGGGAGTGGAGAGGAGACCCAGTACTTC

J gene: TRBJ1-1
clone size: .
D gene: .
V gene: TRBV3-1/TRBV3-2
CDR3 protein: CASSQLPGFSGTEAFF
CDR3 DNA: TGTGCCAGCAGCCAACTGCCGGGGTTTTCCGGCACTGAAGCTTTCTTT

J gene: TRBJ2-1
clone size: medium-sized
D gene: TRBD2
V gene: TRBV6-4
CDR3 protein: CASSELAGGYNEQFF
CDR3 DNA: TGTGCCAGCAGTGAACTAGCGGGAGGCTACAATGAGCAGTTCTTC

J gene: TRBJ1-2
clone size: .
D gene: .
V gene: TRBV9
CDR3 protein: CASSLNYGYTF
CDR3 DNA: TGTGCCAGCAGCCTAAACTATGGCTACACCTTC

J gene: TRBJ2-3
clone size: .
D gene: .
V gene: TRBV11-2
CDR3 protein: CASSLLDTQYF
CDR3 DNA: TGTGCCAGCAGCTTACTAGATACGCAGTATTTT

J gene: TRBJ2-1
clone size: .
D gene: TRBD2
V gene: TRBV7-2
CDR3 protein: CASSFGLTSGRRNEQFF
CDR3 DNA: TGTGCCAGCAGCTTCGGCCTTACTAGCGGGAGAAGGAATGAGCAGTTCTTC

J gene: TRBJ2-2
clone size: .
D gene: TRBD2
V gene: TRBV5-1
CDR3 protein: CASNRAGLNTGELFF
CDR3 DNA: TGCGCCAGCAATCGAGCGGGACTAAACACCGGGGAGCTGTTTTTT

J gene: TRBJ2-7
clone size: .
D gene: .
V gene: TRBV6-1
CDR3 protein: CASSENPELSYEQYF
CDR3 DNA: TGTGCCAGCAGTGAGAATCCTGAGTTATCCTACGAGCAGTACTTC

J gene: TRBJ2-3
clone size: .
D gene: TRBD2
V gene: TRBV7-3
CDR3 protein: CAGTTSGGLPHTDTQYF
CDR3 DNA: TGTGCCGGAACTACTAGCGGGGGACTTCCACACACAGATACGCAGTATTTT